This T cell receptor (beta chain) was recovered during a study of read filtering for tumor transcriptome and immune sequencing. Study-level background: Mean patient age was approximately 66 years, range about 47 to 85; 17 male, around 15 female.

This clonotype was recorded at least ten times. This library used roughly 400 ng RNA and molecular barcoded adaptors spanning alpha/delta and beta/gamma chains. TCRdb passed the reads through MiXCR, listing each CDR3 protein once. The sample holds roughly 90,000 distinct CDR3 sequences, approximately 13% seen once. J was trimmed by 4 bases and V by 4 bases; bases with no gene match: 4. This CDR3 is 14 amino acids long. CDR1 MNHNY and CDR2 SVGAGI come from the germline V gene (reference sequence). The TCR originated in a donor at least 40 years old with multiple myeloma. The rearrangement joins TRBV6-6 to TRBJ2-5; TRBD2 matches at 9 bases. Sequences were obtained from a population of CD138-negative cells sorted from bone marrow. The CDR3 is CASSLAGVVETQYF. In nucleotides, the CDR3 is TGTGCCAGCAGTTTAGCGGGAGTTGTAGAGACCCAGTACTTC.